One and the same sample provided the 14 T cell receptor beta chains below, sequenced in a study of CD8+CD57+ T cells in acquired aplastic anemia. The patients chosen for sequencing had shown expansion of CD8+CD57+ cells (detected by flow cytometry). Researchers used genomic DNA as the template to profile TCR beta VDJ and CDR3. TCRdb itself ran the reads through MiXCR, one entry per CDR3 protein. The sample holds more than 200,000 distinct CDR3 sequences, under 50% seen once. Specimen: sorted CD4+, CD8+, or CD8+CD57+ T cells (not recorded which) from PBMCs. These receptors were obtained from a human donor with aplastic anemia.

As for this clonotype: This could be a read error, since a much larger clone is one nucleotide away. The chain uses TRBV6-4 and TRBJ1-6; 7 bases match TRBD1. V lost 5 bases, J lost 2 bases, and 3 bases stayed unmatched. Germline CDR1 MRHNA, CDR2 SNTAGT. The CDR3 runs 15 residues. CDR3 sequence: CASSRDSTYNSPLHF. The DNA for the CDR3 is TGTGCCAGCAGTCGGGACAGCACCTATAATTCACCCCTCCACTTT.

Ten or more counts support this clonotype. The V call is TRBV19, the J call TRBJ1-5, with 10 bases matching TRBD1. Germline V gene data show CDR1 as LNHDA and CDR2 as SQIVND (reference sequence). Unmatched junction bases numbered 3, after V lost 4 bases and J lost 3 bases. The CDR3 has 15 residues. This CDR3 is CASSTGTGVNQPQHF. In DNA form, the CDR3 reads TGTGCCAGTAGTACCGGGACAGGGGTCAATCAGCCCCAGCATTTT.

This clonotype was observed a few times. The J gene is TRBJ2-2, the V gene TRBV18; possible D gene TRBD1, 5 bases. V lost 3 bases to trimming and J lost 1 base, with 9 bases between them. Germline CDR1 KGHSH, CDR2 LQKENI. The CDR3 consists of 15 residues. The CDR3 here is CASSPTTGNTGELFF. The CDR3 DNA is TGTGCCAGCTCACCTACAACAGGGAACACCGGGGAGCTGTTTTTT.

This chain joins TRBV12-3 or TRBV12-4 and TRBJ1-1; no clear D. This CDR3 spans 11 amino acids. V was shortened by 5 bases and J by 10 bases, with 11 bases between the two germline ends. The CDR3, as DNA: TGTGCCAGCAGTGACGGACTTGCAGCTTTCTTT. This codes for CASSDGLAAFF.

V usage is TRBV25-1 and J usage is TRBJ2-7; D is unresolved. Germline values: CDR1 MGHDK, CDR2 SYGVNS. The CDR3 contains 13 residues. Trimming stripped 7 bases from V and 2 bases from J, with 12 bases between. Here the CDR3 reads CASNTPDTYEQYF. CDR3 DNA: TGTGCCAGCAACACCCCCGACACCTACGAGCAGTACTTC.

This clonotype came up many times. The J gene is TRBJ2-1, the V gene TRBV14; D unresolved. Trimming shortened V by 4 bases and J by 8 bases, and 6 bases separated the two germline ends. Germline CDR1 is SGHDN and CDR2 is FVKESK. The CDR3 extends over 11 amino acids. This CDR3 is CASSLDDEQFF. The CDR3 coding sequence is TGTGCCAGCAGCCTAGATGATGAGCAGTTCTTC.

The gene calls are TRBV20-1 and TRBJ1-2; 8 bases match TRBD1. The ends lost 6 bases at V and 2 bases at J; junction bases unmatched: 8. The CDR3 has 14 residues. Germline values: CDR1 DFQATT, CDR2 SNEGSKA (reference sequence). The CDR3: CSASSRTGNYGYTF. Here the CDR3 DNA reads TGCAGTGCCAGCAGCCGGACAGGGAACTATGGCTACACCTTC.

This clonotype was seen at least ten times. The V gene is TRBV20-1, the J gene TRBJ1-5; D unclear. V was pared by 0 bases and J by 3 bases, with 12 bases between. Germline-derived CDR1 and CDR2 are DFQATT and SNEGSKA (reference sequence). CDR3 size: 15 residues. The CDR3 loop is CSARDAGELNQPQHF. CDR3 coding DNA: TGCAGTGCTAGAGATGCCGGGGAGCTCAATCAGCCCCAGCATTTT.

In nucleotides, the CDR3 is TGCAGTGCTAGCCCGCCCAGGCGGGGGAGAAATGAAAAACTGTTTTTT. This sequence encodes CSASPPRRGRNEKLFF. The genes are TRBV20-1 and TRBJ1-4; possible D gene TRBD1, 5 bases. The germline CDR1 and CDR2 sequences are DFQATT and SNEGSKA (reference sequence). Trimming shortened V by 3 bases and J by 5 bases, and 19 bases separated the two germline ends. This CDR3 spans 16 amino acids.

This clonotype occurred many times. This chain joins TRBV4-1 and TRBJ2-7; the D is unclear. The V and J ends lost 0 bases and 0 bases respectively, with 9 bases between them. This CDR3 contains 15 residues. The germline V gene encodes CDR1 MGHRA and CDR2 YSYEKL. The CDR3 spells CASSQDAAVSYEQYF. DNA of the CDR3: TGCGCCAGCAGCCAAGACGCGGCAGTCTCCTACGAGCAGTACTTC.

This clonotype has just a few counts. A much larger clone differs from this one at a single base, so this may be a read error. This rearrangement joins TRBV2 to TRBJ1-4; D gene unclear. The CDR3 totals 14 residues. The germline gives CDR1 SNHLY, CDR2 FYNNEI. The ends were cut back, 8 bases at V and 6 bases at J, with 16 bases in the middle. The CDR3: CASSPGILYEKLFF. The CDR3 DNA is TGTGCCAGCTCGCCGGGAATCTTATATGAAAAACTGTTTTTT.

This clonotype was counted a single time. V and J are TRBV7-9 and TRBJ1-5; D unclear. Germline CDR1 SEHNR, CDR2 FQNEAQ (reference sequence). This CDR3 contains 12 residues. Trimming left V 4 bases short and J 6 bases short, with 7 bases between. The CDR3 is CASSSVSQPQHF. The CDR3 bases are TGTGCCAGCAGCTCCGTATCTCAGCCCCAGCATTTT.

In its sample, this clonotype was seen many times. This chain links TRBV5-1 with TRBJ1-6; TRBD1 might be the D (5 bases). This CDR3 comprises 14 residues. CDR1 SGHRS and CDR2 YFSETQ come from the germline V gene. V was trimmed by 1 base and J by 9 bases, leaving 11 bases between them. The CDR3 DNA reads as TGCGCCAGCAGCTTGCAGGGAGAGGGTTCACCCCTCCACTTT. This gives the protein CASSLQGEGSPLHF.

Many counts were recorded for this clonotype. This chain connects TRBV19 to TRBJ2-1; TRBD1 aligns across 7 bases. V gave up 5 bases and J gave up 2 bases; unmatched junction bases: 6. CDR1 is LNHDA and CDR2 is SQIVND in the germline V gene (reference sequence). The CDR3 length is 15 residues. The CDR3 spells CASSPNRGTYNEQFF. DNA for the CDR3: TGTGCCAGTAGTCCCAACAGGGGAACCTACAATGAGCAGTTCTTC.